This passage covers 27 T cell receptor beta chains from one sample sequenced in a study of cytomegalovirus exposure and HLA in healthy donors. The PCR contained 60 Vbeta and 13 Jbeta primers. Sequenced by immunoSEQ multiplex PCR; TCRdb stores in-frame clones only, minus some. The table has 150,000 to 160,000 clones, 65% to 80% seen once. The sequenced sample consisted of PBMCs. The receptors derive from a woman aged 40 to 50 in good health and CMV-seronegative.

This clone has just one count. The V and J genes are TRBV11-3 and TRBJ1-6, with no clear D. Germline V gene sequence: CDR1 SGHNT, CDR2 YENEEA. This CDR3 comprises 12 residues. The V end was cut by 5 bases, the J end by 9 bases, with 8 bases between. The CDR3 protein is CASSRTGSPLHF. The DNA of the CDR3 is TGTGCCAGCAGCCGGACTGGTTCACCCCTCCACTTT.

The count of this clone is one. V is TRBV7-2 and J is TRBJ2-2; 12 nucleotides line up with TRBD2. CDR1 SGHTA and CDR2 FQGNSA come from the germline V gene. The CDR3 is made up of 17 amino acids. Trimming at V came to 5 bases and at J to 4 bases, leaving 8 bases not matched to a gene. CDR3 in DNA: TGTGCCAGCAGCATTCTAGCGGGGGGGTTATTCACCGGGGAGCTGTTTTTT. Translated: CASSILAGGLFTGELFF.

This clone was picked up a small number of times. J is TRBJ1-4 and V is TRBV10-3; 9 bases agree with TRBD1. This CDR3 is 14 amino acids long. After removal of 2 bases from V and 5 bases from J, the junction contained 0 bases not matched to a gene. Germline V CDR1 and CDR2: ENHRY, SYGVKD. The CDR3 DNA reads TGTGCCATCAGTGAGGGGACAGGGAATGAAAAACTGTTTTTT. It is translated as CAISEGTGNEKLFF.

CDR3 loop: CATEFQQGMDTEAFF. The CDR3 DNA sequence: TGTGCCACCGAATTTCAACAGGGGATGGACACTGAAGCTTTCTTT. The rearrangement joins TRBV2 to TRBJ1-1; TRBD1 aligns across 7 bases. The CDR3 has 15 residues. Germline V gives CDR1 SNHLY, CDR2 FYNNEI. With V trimmed by 10 bases and J by 3 bases, 14 bases remained unmatched.

This chain links TRBV30 with TRBJ1-1; TRBD1 aligns across 12 bases. Germline V CDR1 and CDR2: GTSNPN, SVGIG (reference sequence). J was trimmed by 4 bases and V by 4 bases; bases with no gene match: 13. The CDR3 is made up of 17 amino acids. CDR3 region: CAWTQRGQGAKGTEAFF. The CDR3, as DNA: TGTGCCTGGACCCAACGGGGACAGGGGGCGAAGGGCACTGAAGCTTTCTTT.

The table lists this clone with a few counts. V usage is TRBV5-4 and J usage is TRBJ2-3; perhaps TRBD1 as D (6 bases). The CDR3 is made up of 12 amino acids. CDR1 is SGHNT and CDR2 is YYREEE in the germline V gene (reference sequence). V lost 4 bases and J lost 4, with 7 bases in between. CDR3: CASSPGADTQYF. For the CDR3, the DNA is TGTGCCAGCAGCCCAGGGGCAGATACGCAGTATTTT. The whole variable domain, filled in from reference TRBV5-4 and TRBJ2-3, reads ETGVTQSPTHLIKTRGQQVTLRCSSQSGHNTVSWYQQALGQGPQFIFQYYREEENGRGNFPPRFSGLQFPNYSSELNVNALELDDSALYLCASSPGADTQYFGPGTRLTVL.

The DNA for the CDR3 is TGCGCCAGCAGTAGAAGAGGCGGGAACACTGAAGCTTTCTTT. Amino acids: CASSRRGGNTEAFF. The V and J genes are TRBV5-1 and TRBJ1-1, with D unclear. Germline values: CDR1 SGHRS, CDR2 YFSETQ. Trimming cost V 5 bases and J 1 base, with 12 bases left between them. The CDR3 has 14 amino acids.

V gene TRBV29-1 combines with J gene TRBJ1-2, with 8 bases fitting TRBD1. Germline values: CDR1 SQVTM, CDR2 ANQGSEA. J was trimmed by 1 base and V by 6 bases; bases with no gene match: 4. The CDR3 sequence is 13 residues long. The CDR3 protein is CSVTDRDNYGYTF. The CDR3 DNA reads TGCAGCGTCACGGACAGGGATAACTATGGCTACACCTTC.

This clone was seen only a few times. The chain couples TRBV5-6 to TRBJ1-5, with a weak D call TRBD1 (5 bases). V was trimmed by 2 bases and J by 2 bases, leaving 17 bases between them. Germline lookup yields CDR1 SGHDT and CDR2 YYEEEE. The CDR3 is 17 amino acids. Here the CDR3 DNA reads TGTGCCAGCAGCTTTGCCCCGGGACTTAGTGGCAATCAGCCCCAGCATTTT. This translates into CASSFAPGLSGNQPQHF.

This clone has just a few counts. Here the CDR3 DNA reads TGTGCCAACGCGGGTGGGGTGAACACTGAAGCTTTCTTT. It translates to CANAGGVNTEAFF. This chain joins TRBV7-2 and TRBJ1-1; D is unclear. Germline values: CDR1 SGHTA, CDR2 FQGNSA. The CDR3 loop spans 13 amino acids. The V end lost 10 bases, the J end lost 0 bases, and 12 bases lay between the germline ends.

J is TRBJ1-1 and V is TRBV11-2, with 8 bases fitting TRBD1. Trimming took 4 bases from V and 4 from J; bases not matched to a gene: 5. Looked up from germline, CDR1 is SGHAT and CDR2 is FQNNGV. This CDR3 is built from 14 residues. The CDR3 bases are TGTGCCAGCAGCTCTATCAGGGGGCCCACTGAAGCTTTCTTT. This gives the protein CASSSIRGPTEAFF.

The chain employs TRBV10-1 and TRBJ2-5; maybe TRBD2 (6 bases). The CDR3 is 15 amino acids. In germline, CDR1 is WNHNN, CDR2 SYGVQD (reference sequence). V lost 4 bases and J 0 bases, leaving 12 bases between the germline ends. CDR3 sequence: CASSAAGIDQETQYF. CDR3 in DNA: TGCGCCAGCAGTGCGGCGGGGATCGACCAAGAGACCCAGTACTTC.

Of note for this clone: Additional DNA sequences in this sample encode the identical CDR3. The genes are TRBV7-9 and TRBJ1-4, with 9 nucleotides matching TRBD1. Germline V gene data show CDR1 as SEHNR and CDR2 as FQNEAQ (reference sequence). J lost 6 bases, V lost 1 base, and 3 bases had no gene match. CDR3 length: 15 residues. The chain's CDR3 is CASSLGTGVDEKLFF. In nucleotides, the CDR3 is TGTGCCAGCAGCTTAGGGACAGGGGTGGATGAAAAACTGTTTTTT.

This chain links TRBV11-3 with TRBJ1-2, with no clear D. Germline CDR1 reads SGHNT; CDR2 reads YENEEA. This CDR3 region has 13 residues. The V end was cut by 6 bases, the J end by 4 bases, with 12 bases between. CDR3 coding DNA: TGTGCCAGCAGACTAGACGGAGGCTATGGCTACACCTTC. It specifies CASRLDGGYGYTF.

The V and J genes are TRBV7-2 and TRBJ2-1, with D possibly TRBD2 on 5 matching bases. With 2 bases removed from V and 0 bases from J, the gap between germline ends came to 11 bases. CDR1 and CDR2 from the germline V gene are SGHTA and FQGNSA. This CDR3 comprises 16 residues. The CDR3 region has the DNA TGTGCCAGCAGCTTATACATAGGGAGCTCCTACAATGAGCAGTTCTTC. Its protein product is CASSLYIGSSYNEQFF.

The rearrangement uses TRBV6-1 and TRBJ2-5, with D tentatively TRBD1 (7 bases). The V gene lost 4 bases and the J gene lost 5 bases, with 17 bases spanning the gap. The length of the CDR3 is 15 residues. Germline assignment: CDR1 MNHNS and CDR2 SASEGT. This CDR3 reads CASSVPAGGKETQYF. The CDR3 bases are TGTGCCAGCAGTGTACCCGCAGGGGGGAAGGAGACCCAGTACTTC.

The chain is built from TRBV9 and TRBJ2-1; weak D call: TRBD1 (6 bases). This CDR3 comprises 17 residues. From germline, CDR1 is SGDLS and CDR2 YYNGEE. Between the trimmed V and J ends, which lost 4 bases and 0 bases, there was a span of 17 bases. CDR3: CASSPRAQGSSYNEQFF. The CDR3 DNA is TGTGCCAGCAGCCCCCGAGCGCAGGGGAGCTCCTACAATGAGCAGTTCTTC.

The rearrangement uses TRBV19 and TRBJ1-2, with TRBD1 matching over 9 bases. The CDR3 is 16 amino acids. CDR1 and CDR2 from the germline V gene are LNHDA and SQIVND (reference sequence). The junction had 9 bases not matched to a gene; V was cut back by 5 bases and J by 2 bases. The CDR3 here is CASSPLRGQGNYGYTF. The CDR3 nucleotides are TGTGCCAGTAGTCCCCTTAGGGGACAGGGAAACTATGGCTACACCTTC.

This chain links TRBV6-1 with TRBJ1-2; 11 bases fit TRBD1. Germline values: CDR1 MNHNS, CDR2 SASEGT. V dropped 6 bases and J dropped 3; count of bases not matched to a gene: 3. This CDR3 comprises 14 residues. The CDR3 DNA is TGTGCCAGCAGCTGGGACAGGGGGGACTATGGCTACACCTTC. This encodes CASSWDRGDYGYTF.

This clone appeared once. The chain uses TRBV15 and TRBJ1-2; D unclear. The CDR3 is 16 residues long. From germline, CDR1 is LNHNV and CDR2 YYDKDF (reference sequence). Trimming stripped 0 bases from V and 5 bases from J, with 16 bases between. CDR3 sequence: CATSRDPRAGGYGYTF. The DNA of the CDR3 is TGTGCCACCAGCAGAGATCCGAGGGCCGGAGGGTATGGCTACACCTTC.

The genes are TRBV5-1 and TRBJ2-5, with 7 bases matching TRBD2. With 0 bases clipped from V and 0 bases from J, the junction kept 2 bases outside the gene matches. Germline lookup yields CDR1 SGHRS and CDR2 YFSETQ. This CDR3 is built from 15 residues. The chain's CDR3 is CASSLDGRHQETQYF. As DNA, the CDR3 is TGCGCCAGCAGCTTGGACGGGAGGCACCAAGAGACCCAGTACTTC.

The chain combines TRBV2 with TRBJ1-6, with D perhaps TRBD1 (5 bases). V was pared by 7 bases and J by 7 bases, with 17 bases between. Germline lookup yields CDR1 SNHLY and CDR2 FYNNEI. The CDR3 is 15 amino acids. The CDR3 is CASTLTREGNSPLHF. CDR3 in DNA: TGTGCCAGCACCTTGACCAGGGAAGGGAATTCACCCCTCCACTTT.

The V gene is TRBV27, the J gene TRBJ1-1, with unresolved D. V was cut by 11 bases and J by 2 bases, with 12 bases left in between. The V gene's germline CDR1 is MNHEY and CDR2 SMNVEV (reference sequence). The length of the CDR3 is 12 residues. The CDR3 is CAGKAGNTEAFF. DNA of the CDR3: TGTGCCGGGAAGGCGGGTAACACTGAAGCTTTCTTT.

This clone was counted a few times. The chain links TRBV10-3 to TRBJ1-1; unclear D gene. The germline gives CDR1 ENHRY, CDR2 SYGVKD. The length of the CDR3 is 14 residues. Between the trimmed V and J ends, which lost 7 bases and 3 bases, there was a span of 15 bases. The CDR3 DNA is TGTGCCATCAAGCCCGGCCGGCAGGACACTGAAGCTTTCTTT. Its translation: CAIKPGRQDTEAFF.

The rearrangement links TRBV15 to TRBJ1-4; TRBD1 matches at 7 bases. CDR3 length: 13 amino acids. Germline-derived CDR1 and CDR2 are LNHNV and YYDKDF (reference sequence). Trimming cost V 9 bases and J 1 base; bases outside gene matches: 2. The CDR3 reads CATSGGTNEKLFF. The CDR3 nucleotides are TGTGCCACTTCAGGGGGAACTAATGAAAAACTGTTTTTT.

J is TRBJ1-1 and V is TRBV11-2; unclear D gene. Deletions cut 2 bases from V and 0 bases from J, with 10 bases between. The CDR3 extends over 15 amino acids. In germline, CDR1 is SGHAT, CDR2 FQNNGV. CDR3 residues: CASSLPPLLNTEAFF. The CDR3, as DNA: TGTGCCAGCAGCTTACCTCCCTTATTGAACACTGAAGCTTTCTTT.

The V and J genes are TRBV5-6 and TRBJ2-4; tentatively, D is TRBD2 (5 bases). The germline CDR1 and CDR2 sequences are SGHDT and YYEEEE. Trimming left V 4 bases short and J 3 bases short, with 17 bases between. The CDR3 sequence is 16 residues long. The CDR3 region is CASSPAALDVKNIQYF. The CDR3 DNA sequence: TGTGCCAGCAGCCCAGCGGCCCTAGATGTCAAAAACATTCAGTACTTC.